This TCR beta chain was identified during a study of circulating and synovial CD4+ cells in juvenile arthritis. Regarding the study as a whole: The pathogenic-like versus bulk T cell difference escaped Vbeta family analysis. Some such blood samples were as oligoclonal as synovium.

V shed 1 base, J shed 7 bases, and the junction held 6 bases outside the gene matches. The CDR3 covers 15 residues. Germline V gives CDR1 SGHTA, CDR2 FQGTGA. About this clone: The antigen is not known.

Clones were read by immunoSEQ multiplex PCR, and TCRdb kept only the in-frame ones, dropping some. Among over 15,000 clones listed, about 93% were seen once. Sequenced material: CD4+ T cells from blood. The clonotype originates from a human donor with juvenile idiopathic arthritis. J is TRBJ1-2 and V is TRBV7-3, with 10 bases fitting TRBD1. For the CDR3, the DNA is TGTGCCAGCAGCTTAAAAGGACAGGGGGGGAGTGGCTACACCTTC. Translation gives CASSLKGQGGSGYTF.